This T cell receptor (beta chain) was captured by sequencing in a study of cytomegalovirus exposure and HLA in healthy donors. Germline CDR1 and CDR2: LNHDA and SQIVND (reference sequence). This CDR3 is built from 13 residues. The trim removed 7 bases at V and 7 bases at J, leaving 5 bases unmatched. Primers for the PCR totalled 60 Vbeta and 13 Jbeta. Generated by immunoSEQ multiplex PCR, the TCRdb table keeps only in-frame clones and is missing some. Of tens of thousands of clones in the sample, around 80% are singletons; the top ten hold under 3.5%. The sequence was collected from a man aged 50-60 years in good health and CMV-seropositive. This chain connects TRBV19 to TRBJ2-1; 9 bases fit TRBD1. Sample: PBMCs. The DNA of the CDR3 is TGTGCCAGTACCATTGACAGGGGGAATGAGCAGTTCTTC. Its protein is CASTIDRGNEQFF.